This TCR beta chain was profiled in a study of identical twins. The sample holds one count of this clonotype. Its matching antigen is unknown. Regarding the study as a whole: Modeled out-of-frame TCR alpha sharing in monozygotic twins fell below observed levels. There was an excess of low generation probability in the out-of-frame alpha sequences that twins shared. Weaker excess sharing between twins was seen in beta out-of-frame sequences.

TCRdb reanalysed the 5' RACE reads using MiXCR and keeps one entry per CDR3 protein. This table holds fewer than 900,000 distinct CDR3 sequences, 21% found once. There are 16 residues in the CDR3. Germline trimming cut 2 bases from V and 10 bases from J; bases unmatched to any gene: 16. Germline V gene sequence: CDR1 MNHEY, CDR2 SVGAGI. Separately, the same data were catalogued under a study of T cells expressing NK-cell markers.

The rearrangement uses TRBV6-5 and TRBJ1-1; 7 nucleotides line up with TRBD1. The TCR originated in a young woman in good health. Sequenced sample: PBMCs. CDR3 amino acids: CASSYKAQGGAGGAFF. The CDR3 DNA follows: TGTGCCAGCAGTTACAAGGCCCAGGGGGGCGCCGGAGGAGCTTTCTTT.